The 10 T cell receptor beta chains reported below all come from one sample, sequenced in a study of OX40 agonist ivuxolimab in advanced cancers. The method was immunoSEQ multiplex PCR; TCRdb's version includes in-frame clones alone and lacks a portion of them. The sample lists around 76,000 clones, about 90% occurring once. The input for sequencing was CD4+ or CD8+ T cells sorted from blood, taken in a trial of the OX40 agonist ivuxolimab. The receptors were sampled from an adult with an advanced solid tumor such as melanoma, head and neck, liver or kidney cancer.

The chain links TRBV2 to TRBJ1-4; TRBD1 is a possible D gene (6 bases). V shed 2 bases and J shed 8 bases, with 6 bases lying between them. This CDR3 region has 12 residues. Germline V gene lookup returns CDR1 SNHLY and CDR2 FYNNEI. The CDR3 loop reads CASSEQGEKLFF. As DNA, the CDR3 is TGTGCCAGCAGTGAACAGGGGGAAAAACTGTTTTTT.

The gene calls are TRBV6-5 and TRBJ1-2; D unresolved. Germline CDR1 is MNHEY and CDR2 is SVGAGI. V shed 6 bases and J shed 5 bases, with 10 bases lying between them. The CDR3 is 12 amino acids. For the CDR3, the DNA is TGTGCCAGCAGCCCAGGTTCATATGGCTACACCTTC. Amino acid sequence: CASSPGSYGYTF.

The chain recombines TRBV2 with TRBJ2-7; D possibly corresponds to TRBD1 (5 bases). V was cut by 4 bases and J by 2 bases, with 6 bases left in between. This CDR3 is 12 amino acids long. Germline assignment: CDR1 SNHLY and CDR2 FYNNEI. In DNA, the CDR3 is TGTGCCAGCAGTGGACAGACCTACGAGCAGTACTTC. This sequence encodes CASSGQTYEQYF.

V and J are TRBV5-1 and TRBJ2-2; TRBD1 is a possible D gene (6 bases). This CDR3 has 15 residues. Trimming removed 4 bases at V and 4 bases at J, with 14 bases between. The germline V gene encodes CDR1 SGHRS and CDR2 YFSETQ. The CDR3 DNA sequence: TGCGCCAGCAGCCCAACGACAGGAACCACCGGGGAGCTGTTTTTT. Translating gives CASSPTTGTTGELFF. Variable domain in full (rest from reference TRBV5-1 and TRBJ2-2): KAGVTQTPRYLIKTRGQQVTLSCSPISGHRSVSWYQQTPGQGLQFLFEYFSETQRNKGNFPGRFSGRQFSNSRSEMNVSTLELGDSALYLCASSPTTGTTGELFFGEGSRLTVL.

CDR3 sequence reads: CASSATAGEREQFF. The DNA for the CDR3 is TGCGCCAGCAGCGCTACGGCGGGGGAGAGGGAGCAGTTCTTC. V and J are TRBV5-1 and TRBJ2-1, with 7 bases identical to TRBD2. Germline CDR1 reads SGHRS; CDR2 reads YFSETQ. The CDR3 loop spans 14 amino acids. J gave up 10 bases and V 4 bases, and 11 bases lay outside the gene matches.

This chain links TRBV19 with TRBJ2-7, with 8 bases aligning to TRBD1. CDR1 LNHDA and CDR2 SQIVND come from the germline V gene (reference sequence). The CDR3 has 16 residues. V shed 3 bases, J shed 2 bases, and the junction held 9 bases outside the gene matches. The CDR3 region has the DNA TGTGCCAGTAGTATGTACCCCCGGGACAGGACCTACGAGCAGTACTTC. It codes for CASSMYPRDRTYEQYF. The variable domain in full, completed from reference TRBV19 and TRBJ2-7, reads DGGITQSPKYLFRKEGQNVTLSCEQNLNHDAMYWYRQDPGQGLRLIYYSQIVNDFQKGDIAEGYSVSREKKESFPLTVTSAQKNPTAFYLCASSMYPRDRTYEQYFGPGTRLTVT.

V is TRBV6-1 and J is TRBJ2-5; 7 bases fit TRBD2. The CDR3 runs to 15 residues. Germline CDR1 is MNHNS and CDR2 is SASEGT. Trimming took 5 bases from V and 4 from J; bases not matched to a gene: 10. CDR3 coding DNA: TGTGCCAGCAGTCTCTCGCGGGGGTCTTTAGAGACCCAGTACTTC. This encodes CASSLSRGSLETQYF.

The rearrangement links TRBV2 to TRBJ1-5; the D is unclear. V was pared by 2 bases and J by 3 bases, with 5 bases between. CDR1 is SNHLY and CDR2 is FYNNEI in the germline V gene. This CDR3 has 13 residues. In nucleotides, the CDR3 is TGTGCCAGCAGTGAATGGGTCAATCAGCCCCAGCATTTT. It translates to CASSEWVNQPQHF.

The chain recombines TRBV5-1 with TRBJ2-1; 9 bases are shared with TRBD1. The CDR3 length is 18 residues. The ends lost 6 bases at V and 2 bases at J; junction bases unmatched: 15. Germline V gives CDR1 SGHRS, CDR2 YFSETQ. The CDR3 loop is CASTSGWGTGSTYNEQFF. CDR3 DNA sequence: TGCGCCAGCACATCCGGCTGGGGGACAGGGTCGACCTACAATGAGCAGTTCTTC.

The rearrangement links TRBV5-6 to TRBJ2-7; D gene uncertain. The CDR3 loop spans 12 amino acids. Trimming took off 4 bases at V and 6 bases at J, with 11 bases between the two ends. CDR1 and CDR2 (germline): SGHDT, YYEEEE. CDR3 nucleotide sequence: TGTGCCAGCAGCCTAAAGCACGCCGAGCAGTACTTC. It yields the protein CASSLKHAEQYF.